The rows below give T cell receptor beta chains drawn from one sample of a study of shared clonotypes between healthy human individuals. Method: immunoSEQ multiplex PCR; TCRdb's copy keeps in-frame clones and lacks some. Of approximately 2,000,000 clones detected, 85% to 95% appear once; the ten largest clones hold less than 2%. The source material was naive CD8+ T cells from PBMCs. The receptors derive from a man younger than 35 in good health. Some clones in this sample may be carry-over from other donors' samples. Each CDR3 is given with its conserved first and last residue. The D gene is left open where the match is weak. Clone size is given for some rows only: seen once, a few or many times, or a class if the clone is expanded.

J gene | V gene | clone size | D gene | CDR3 DNA | CDR3 protein
TRBJ1-1 | TRBV19 | - | - | TGTGCCAGTAGCAGGGTTCCCATGAACACTGAAGCTTTCTTT | CASSRVPMNTEAFF
TRBJ2-5 | TRBV19 | - | - | TGTGCCACCAGTGACCGACCAGGGGAGACCCAGTACTTC | CATSDRPGETQYF
TRBJ1-2 | TRBV28 | - | TRBD1 | TGTGCCAGCAGCTCGCATACAGGGGGGGCCTCGGCCAACTATGGCTACACCTTC | CASSSHTGGASANYGYTF
TRBJ2-4 | TRBV5-1 | - | TRBD1 | TGCGCCAGCAGCTATGACAGGGGCCTAGACAAAAACATTCAGTACTTC | CASSYDRGLDKNIQYF
TRBJ2-7 | TRBV11-2 | once | - | TGTGCCAGCAGCCACCGGACAGAGCCGAACTACGAGCAGTACTTC | CASSHRTEPNYEQYF
TRBJ2-7 | TRBV6-1 | - | - | TGTGCCAGCAGTGAAGCTTTGTGGGGGGCCCGTACCTACGAGCAGTACTTC | CASSEALWGARTYEQYF
TRBJ2-3 | TRBV4-1 | - | - | TGCGCCAGCAGCCTACGATTGGGGGGCACAGATACGCAGTATTTT | CASSLRLGGTDTQYF
TRBJ2-2 | TRBV9 | - | TRBD1 | TGTGCCAGCAGCGTAGCTAGGGACAGGGGGAACACCGGGGAGCTGTTTTTT | CASSVARDRGNTGELFF
TRBJ2-7 | TRBV6-1 | once | TRBD2 | TGTGCCAGCAGCTCGGGACTAGCGGCAACCTACGAGCAGTACTTC | CASSSGLAATYEQYF
TRBJ2-5 | TRBV21-1 | - | - | TGTGCCAGCAGCAAAATTTGGGGACAGGGGATGAAAGAGACCCAGTACTTC | CASSKIWGQGMKETQYF
TRBJ2-6 | TRBV4-3 | - | - | TGCGCCAGCAGCCAGGAACAGGGACCTGGGGCCAACGTCCTGACTTTC | CASSQEQGPGANVLTF
TRBJ2-3 | TRBV5-6 | - | - | TGTGCCAGCAGCCCGGTGTTTCGGGCGGCGTTTGCAGATACGCAGTATTTT | CASSPVFRAAFADTQYF
TRBJ2-3 | TRBV11-2 | - | - | TGTGCCAGCAGCTTAGATGGTGGGACGCTTCACCCAGATACGCAGTATTTT | CASSLDGGTLHPDTQYF
TRBJ2-7 | TRBV27 | - | TRBD1 | TGTGCCAGCAGTTTAGCCGGGACAGGCCATTGGGACGAGCAGTACTTC | CASSLAGTGHWDEQYF
TRBJ2-2 | TRBV4-1 | few | - | TGCGCCAGCAGCCAAGTCCCAAACACCGGGGAGCTGTTTTTT | CASSQVPNTGELFF
TRBJ2-2 | TRBV5-1 | - | - | TGCGCCAGCAGCTCGCGTGGGGTGCGGAAGAACACCGGGGAGCTGTTTTTT | CASSSRGVRKNTGELFF
TRBJ2-3 | TRBV28 | - | - | TGTGCCAGCAGTTTGCCGGGAGATGCAGATACGCAGTATTTT | CASSLPGDADTQYF